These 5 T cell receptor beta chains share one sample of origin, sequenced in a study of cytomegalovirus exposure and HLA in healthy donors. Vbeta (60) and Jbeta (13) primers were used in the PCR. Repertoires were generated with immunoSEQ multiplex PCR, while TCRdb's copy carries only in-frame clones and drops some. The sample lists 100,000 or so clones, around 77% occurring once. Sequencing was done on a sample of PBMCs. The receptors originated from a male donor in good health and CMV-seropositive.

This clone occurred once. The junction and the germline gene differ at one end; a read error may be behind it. The CDR3 nucleotides read TGTTCCAGCCAGGGTAGAAAGGAGACCCAGTACTTC. Encoded protein: CSSQGRKETQYF. J is TRBJ2-5 and V is TRBV7-9; possibly TRBD1 for D (5 bases). The CDR3 consists of 12 residues. From germline, CDR1 is SEHNR and CDR2 FQNEAQ (reference sequence).

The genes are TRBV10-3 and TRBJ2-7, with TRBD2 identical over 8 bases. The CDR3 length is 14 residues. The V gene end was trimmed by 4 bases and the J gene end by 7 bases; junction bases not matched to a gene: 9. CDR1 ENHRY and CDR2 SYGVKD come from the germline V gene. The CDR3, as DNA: TGTGCCATCAGTGTAAGAACAGGGACTAGGGAGCAGTACTTC. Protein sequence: CAISVRTGTREQYF.

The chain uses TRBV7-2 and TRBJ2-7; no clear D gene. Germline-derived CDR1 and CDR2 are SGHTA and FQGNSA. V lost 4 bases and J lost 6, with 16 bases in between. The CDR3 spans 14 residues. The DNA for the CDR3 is TGTGCCAGCAGCTCGACGTCTAGATCTATCGAGCAGTACTTC. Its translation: CASSSTSRSIEQYF.

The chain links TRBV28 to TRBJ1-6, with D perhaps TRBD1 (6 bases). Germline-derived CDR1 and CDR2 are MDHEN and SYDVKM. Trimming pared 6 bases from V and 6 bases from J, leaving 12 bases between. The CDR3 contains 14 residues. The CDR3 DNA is TGTGCCAGCAGACGGACAGTGTCTAATTCACCCCTCCACTTT. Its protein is CASRRTVSNSPLHF.

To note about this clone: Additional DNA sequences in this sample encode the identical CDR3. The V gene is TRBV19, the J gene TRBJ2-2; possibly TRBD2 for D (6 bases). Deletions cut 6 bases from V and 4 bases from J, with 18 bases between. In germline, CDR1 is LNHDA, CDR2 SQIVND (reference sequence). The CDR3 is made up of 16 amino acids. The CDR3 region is CASRLLGGPGTGELFF. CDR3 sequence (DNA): TGTGCCAGTAGATTATTAGGAGGGCCGGGCACCGGGGAGCTGTTTTTT.